A single sample is the source of the 18 T cell receptor beta chains below, sequenced in a study of cytotoxic CD8 clonotypes in ibrutinib-treated CLL. The assay was immunoSEQ multiplex PCR, and TCRdb's table has in-frame clones only and misses some. The sample yields 200,000 to 250,000 clones, more than 65% seen once. The source material was PBMCs, sampled after 12 months of ibrutinib treatment. The receptors originated from a human donor with chronic lymphocytic leukemia.

The rearrangement uses TRBV5-4 and TRBJ1-6; D ambiguous. CDR3 length: 14 amino acids. Germline lookup yields CDR1 SGHNT and CDR2 YYREEE (reference sequence). V lost 1 base and J lost 6, with 8 bases in between. DNA for the CDR3: TGTGCCAGCAGCTTGCTAAGTTTTAATTCACCCCTCCACTTT. Amino acid sequence: CASSLLSFNSPLHF.

The genes are TRBV27 and TRBJ2-1; maybe TRBD2 (6 bases). V was pared by 6 bases and J by 4 bases, with 16 bases between. Per the germline V gene, CDR1 is MNHEY and CDR2 is SMNVEV (reference sequence). The CDR3 sequence is 15 residues long. DNA for the CDR3: TGTGCCAGCAGCCAGGAATGGCGGGGTTACAATGAGCAGTTCTTC. This gives the protein CASSQEWRGYNEQFF.

This rearrangement joins TRBV7-2 to TRBJ1-1; a possible D gene is TRBD1 (5 bases). V gave up 2 bases and J gave up 4 bases, with 17 bases separating them. Per the germline V gene, CDR1 is SGHTA and CDR2 is FQGNSA. This CDR3 spans 16 amino acids. In DNA, the CDR3 is TGTGCCAGCAGCTTATTCCCGTCAGGGTCGTCCACTGAAGCTTTCTTT. Its protein product is CASSLFPSGSSTEAFF. Complete variable domain (other parts from reference TRBV7-2 and TRBJ1-1): GAGVSQSPSNKVTEKGKDVELRCDPISGHTALYWYRQSLGQGLEFLIYFQGNSAPDKSGLPSDRFSAERTGGSVSTLTIQRTQQEDSAVYLCASSLFPSGSSTEAFFGQGTRLTVV.

The chain joins TRBV4-2 to TRBJ1-2, with 11 bases lining up with TRBD1. The germline V gene has CDR1 LGHNA and CDR2 YNFKEQ. The CDR3 covers 16 residues. With V trimmed by 0 bases and J by 2 bases, 2 bases remained unmatched. The CDR3 reads CASSQDRTGGNYGYTF. The CDR3 DNA is TGTGCCAGCAGCCAAGATCGGACAGGGGGCAACTATGGCTACACCTTC.

The chain links TRBV27 to TRBJ2-1; maybe TRBD2 (5 bases). There are 16 residues in the CDR3. V was pared by 3 bases and J by 7 bases, with 19 bases between. The V gene's germline CDR1 is MNHEY and CDR2 SMNVEV (reference sequence). As DNA, the CDR3 is TGTGCCAGCAGTTTCCTAGCCACCCCAACCCAAAATGAGCAGTTCTTC. Amino acid sequence: CASSFLATPTQNEQFF.

This clone was found a few times. The V gene is TRBV5-8, the J gene TRBJ1-5; no clear D gene. Germline V lookup: CDR1 SGHTS, CDR2 YDEGEE. There are 13 residues in the CDR3. Trimming took 4 bases from V and 9 from J, leaving 14 bases between them. The DNA of the CDR3 is TGTGCCAGCAGCATAACGCCCTCAGGGCCCCAGCATTTT. Protein product: CASSITPSGPQHF.

V and J are TRBV6-1 and TRBJ2-7; 8 bases fit TRBD2. Germline CDR1 and CDR2: MNHNS and SASEGT. The CDR3 spans 15 residues. Unmatched junction bases numbered 12, after V lost 6 bases and J lost 5 bases. The CDR3 region has the DNA TGTGCCAGCAGGCTCCCCAGCGGGAGAGCGGACGAGCAGTACTTC. Translation gives CASRLPSGRADEQYF.

CDR3 sequence reads: CASNSPGSRYEQYF. CDR3 sequence (DNA): TGTGCCAGCAACTCCCCGGGATCAAGATACGAGCAGTACTTC. V and J are TRBV6-5 and TRBJ2-7; maybe TRBD2 (5 bases). The CDR3 has 14 amino acids. Trimming left V 7 bases short and J 4 bases short, with 17 bases between. Looked up from germline, CDR1 is MNHEY and CDR2 is SVGAGI.

The chain joins TRBV29-1 to TRBJ2-1; D is undetermined. Germline assignment: CDR1 SQVTM and CDR2 ANQGSEA. The CDR3 totals 10 residues. Trimming removed 7 bases at V and 3 bases at J, with 4 bases between. CDR3 DNA sequence: TGCAGCGCAGACTACAATGAGCAGTTCTTC. Translating gives CSADYNEQFF.

The chain combines TRBV28 with TRBJ2-5, with 7 bases that match TRBD2. CDR1 and CDR2 (germline): MDHEN, SYDVKM. Trimming cost V 10 bases and J 1 base; bases outside gene matches: 9. The CDR3 runs 14 residues. CDR3 amino acids: CATGGPAIQETQYF. CDR3 nucleotides: TGTGCCACGGGGGGACCTGCAATCCAAGAGACCCAGTACTTC.

The chain joins TRBV18 to TRBJ1-2; no reliable D call. Trimming removed 2 bases from V and 4 bases from J, with 11 bases in between. Germline V gives CDR1 KGHSH, CDR2 LQKENI. The CDR3 covers 14 residues. CDR3 sequence (DNA): TGTGCCAGCTCACCAGGGAGTGGAGGCTATGGCTACACCTTC. This codes for CASSPGSGGYGYTF.

The V gene is TRBV20-1, the J gene TRBJ1-4; unclear D gene. The V gene lost 6 bases and the J gene lost 8 bases, with 10 bases spanning the gap. Germline V gene sequence: CDR1 DFQATT, CDR2 SNEGSKA (reference sequence). The CDR3 covers 11 residues. This chain's CDR3 is CSAEDGEKLFF. In DNA form, the CDR3 reads TGCAGTGCAGAGGACGGAGAAAAACTGTTTTTT.

The chain joins TRBV7-2 to TRBJ2-7; 7 bases align to TRBD2. The CDR3 extends over 14 amino acids. V dropped 5 bases and J dropped 4; count of bases not matched to a gene: 8. Per germline, CDR1 SGHTA and CDR2 FQGNSA. Here the CDR3 reads CASSGRNGRYEQYF. CDR3 DNA: TGTGCCAGCAGCGGACGGAACGGGAGGTACGAGCAGTACTTC.

This chain links TRBV30 with TRBJ1-4; possible D gene TRBD1, 6 bases. Trimming shortened V by 5 bases and J by 6 bases, and 16 bases separated the two germline ends. Germline CDR1 and CDR2: GTSNPN and SVGIG (reference sequence). The length of the CDR3 is 14 residues. The CDR3 protein is CAWAPRGRDEKLFF. CDR3 nucleotides: TGTGCCTGGGCCCCCAGGGGACGTGATGAAAAACTGTTTTTT.

This chain connects TRBV9 to TRBJ2-7; possibly TRBD2 for D (6 bases). V was clipped by 3 bases and J by 4 bases, with 14 bases between them. Germline V gene lookup returns CDR1 SGDLS and CDR2 YYNGEE. The CDR3 sequence is 14 residues long. CDR3 in amino acids: CASSAVAERYEQYF. The DNA for the CDR3 is TGTGCCAGCAGCGCCGTAGCGGAACGTTACGAGCAGTACTTC.

This clone was recorded a few times. The chain couples TRBV7-2 to TRBJ1-2, with unresolved D. Germline CDR1 and CDR2: SGHTA and FQGNSA. V was clipped by 5 bases and J by 10 bases, with 14 bases between them. The CDR3 runs 12 residues. The DNA for the CDR3 is TGTGCCAGCAGCATCGGGGAGAGATCCTACACCTTC. As protein: CASSIGERSYTF.

The rearrangement links TRBV18 to TRBJ1-1; TRBD1 matches 9 bases. Germline CDR1 reads KGHSH; CDR2 reads LQKENI. V lost 5 bases and J lost 2; bases outside the gene matches: 6. CDR3 size: 15 residues. The CDR3 loop reads CASSAGTGSNTEAFF. In DNA form, the CDR3 reads TGTGCCAGCTCAGCCGGGACAGGGTCTAACACTGAAGCTTTCTTT.

V and J are TRBV7-2 and TRBJ1-1, with TRBD1 matching over 8 bases. The CDR3 has 15 amino acids. V dropped 5 bases and J dropped 2; count of bases not matched to a gene: 7. Germline V gene data show CDR1 as SGHTA and CDR2 as FQGNSA. CDR3 region: CASSDNRGSNTEAFF. CDR3 bases: TGTGCCAGCAGCGACAACAGGGGGTCAAACACTGAAGCTTTCTTT.